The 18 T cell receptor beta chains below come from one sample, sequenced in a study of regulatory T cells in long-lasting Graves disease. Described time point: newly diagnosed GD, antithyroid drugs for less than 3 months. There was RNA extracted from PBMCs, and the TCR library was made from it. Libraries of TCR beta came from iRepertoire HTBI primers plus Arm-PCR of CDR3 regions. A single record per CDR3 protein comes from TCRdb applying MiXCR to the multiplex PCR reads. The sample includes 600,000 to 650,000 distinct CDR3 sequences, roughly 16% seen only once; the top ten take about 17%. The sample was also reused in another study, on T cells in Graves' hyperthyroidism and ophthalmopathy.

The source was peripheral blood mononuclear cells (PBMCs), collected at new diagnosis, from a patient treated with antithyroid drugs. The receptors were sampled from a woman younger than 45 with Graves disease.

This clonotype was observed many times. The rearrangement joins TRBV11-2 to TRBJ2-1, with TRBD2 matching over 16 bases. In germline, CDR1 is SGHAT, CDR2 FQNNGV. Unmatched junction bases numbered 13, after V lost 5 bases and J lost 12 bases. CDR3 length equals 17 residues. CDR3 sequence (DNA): TGTGCCAGCAGCCCCGTAAAATCCGGGACTAGCGGGAGGGGGCAGTTCTTC. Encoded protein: CASSPVKSGTSGRGQFF.

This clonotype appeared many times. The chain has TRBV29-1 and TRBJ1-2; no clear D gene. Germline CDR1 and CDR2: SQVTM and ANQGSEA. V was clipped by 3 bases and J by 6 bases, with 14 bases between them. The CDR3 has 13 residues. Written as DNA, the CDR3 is TGCAGCGTTGAGTCAGGATTGCTGAATGGCTACACCTTC. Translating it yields CSVESGLLNGYTF. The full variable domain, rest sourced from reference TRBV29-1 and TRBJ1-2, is SAVISQKPSRDICQRGTSLTIQCQVDSQVTMMFWYRQQPGQSLTLIATANQGSEATYESGFVIDKFPISRPNLTFSTLTVSNMSPEDSSIYLCSVESGLLNGYTFGSGTRLTVV.

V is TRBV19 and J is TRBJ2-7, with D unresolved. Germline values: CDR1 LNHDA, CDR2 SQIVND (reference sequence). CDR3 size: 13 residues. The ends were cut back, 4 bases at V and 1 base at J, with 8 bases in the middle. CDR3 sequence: CASSKDRSYEQYF. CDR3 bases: TGTGCCAGTAGTAAGGACCGGTCCTACGAGCAGTACTTC.

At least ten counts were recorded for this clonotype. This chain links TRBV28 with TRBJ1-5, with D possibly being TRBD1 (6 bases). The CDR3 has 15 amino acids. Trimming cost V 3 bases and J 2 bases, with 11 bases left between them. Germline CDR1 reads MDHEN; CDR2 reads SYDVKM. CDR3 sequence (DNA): TGTGCCAGCAGTTTCTTCAGGGGTGGCAATCAGCCCCAGCATTTT. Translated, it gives CASSFFRGGNQPQHF. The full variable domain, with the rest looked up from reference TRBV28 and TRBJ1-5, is DVKVTQSSRYLVKRTGEKVFLECVQDMDHENMFWYRQDPGLGLRLIYFSYDVKMKEKGDIPEGYSVSREKKERFSLILESASTNQTSMYLCASSFFRGGNQPQHFGDGTRLSIL.

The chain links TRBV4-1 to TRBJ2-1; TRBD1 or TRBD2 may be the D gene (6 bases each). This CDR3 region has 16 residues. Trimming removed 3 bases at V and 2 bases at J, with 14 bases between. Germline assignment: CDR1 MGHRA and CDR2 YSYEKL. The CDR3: CASSQRGDNPYNEQFF. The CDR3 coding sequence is TGCGCCAGCAGCCAGAGGGGGGACAACCCCTACAATGAGCAGTTCTTC.

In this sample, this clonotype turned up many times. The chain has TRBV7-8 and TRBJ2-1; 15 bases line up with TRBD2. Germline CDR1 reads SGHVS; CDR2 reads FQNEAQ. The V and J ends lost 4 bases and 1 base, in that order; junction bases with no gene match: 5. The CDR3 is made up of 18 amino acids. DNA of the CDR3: TGTGCCAGCAGCTCCTGGACTAGCGGGAGGGGGTCCTACAATGAGCAGTTCTTC. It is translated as CASSSWTSGRGSYNEQFF.

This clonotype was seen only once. CDR3 coding DNA: TGTGCCAGTAGTATCGGGAGAGCAACTAATGAAAAACTGTTTTTT. Its protein is CASSIGRATNEKLFF. This chain joins TRBV19 and TRBJ1-4; D is unresolved. CDR1 and CDR2 from the germline V gene are LNHDA and SQIVND (reference sequence). The CDR3 is made up of 15 amino acids. V was shortened by 3 bases and J by 0 bases, with 8 bases between the two germline ends.

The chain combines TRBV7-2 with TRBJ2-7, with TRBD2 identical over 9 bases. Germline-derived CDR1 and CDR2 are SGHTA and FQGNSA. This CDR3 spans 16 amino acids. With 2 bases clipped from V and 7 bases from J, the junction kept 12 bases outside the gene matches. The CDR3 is CASSLIPQGLAREQYF. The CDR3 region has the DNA TGTGCCAGCAGCTTAATCCCCCAGGGACTAGCTAGGGAGCAGTACTTC. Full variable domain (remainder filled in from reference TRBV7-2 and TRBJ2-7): GAGVSQSPSNKVTEKGKDVELRCDPISGHTALYWYRQSLGQGLEFLIYFQGNSAPDKSGLPSDRFSAERTGGSVSTLTIQRTQQEDSAVYLCASSLIPQGLAREQYFGPGTRLTVT.

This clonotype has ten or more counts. The CDR3, as DNA: TGCGCCAGCAGCTTGGTCCCAGCGGGAGGAGGCACAGATACGCAGTATTTT. Its protein product is CASSLVPAGGGTDTQYF. The genes are TRBV5-1 and TRBJ2-3; the match to TRBD2 covers 9 bases. The CDR3 length is 17 residues. Germline CDR1 SGHRS, CDR2 YFSETQ. The V segment lost 0 bases and the J segment 1 base; nucleotides outside the gene matches: 6.

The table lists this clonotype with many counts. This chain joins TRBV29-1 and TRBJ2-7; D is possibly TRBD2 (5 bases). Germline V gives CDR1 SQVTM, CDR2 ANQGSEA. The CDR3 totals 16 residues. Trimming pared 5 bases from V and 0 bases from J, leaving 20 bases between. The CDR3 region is CSVLAFRREYSYEQYF. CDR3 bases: TGCAGCGTTCTGGCCTTTCGTCGGGAATACTCCTACGAGCAGTACTTC.

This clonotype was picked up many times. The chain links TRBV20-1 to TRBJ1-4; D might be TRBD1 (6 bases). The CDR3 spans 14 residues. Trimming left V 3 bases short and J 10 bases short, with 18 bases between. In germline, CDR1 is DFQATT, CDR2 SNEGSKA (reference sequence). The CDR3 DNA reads TGCAGTGCTAGCCCACAGGGAGGGGATGGAAAACTGTTTTTT. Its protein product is CSASPQGGDGKLFF.

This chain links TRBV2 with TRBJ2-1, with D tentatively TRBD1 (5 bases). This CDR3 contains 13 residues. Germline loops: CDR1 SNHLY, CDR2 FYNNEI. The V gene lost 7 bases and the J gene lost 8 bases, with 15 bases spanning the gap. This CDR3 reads CASKARQLDEQFF. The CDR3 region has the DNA TGTGCCAGCAAAGCTCGACAGTTGGATGAGCAGTTCTTC.

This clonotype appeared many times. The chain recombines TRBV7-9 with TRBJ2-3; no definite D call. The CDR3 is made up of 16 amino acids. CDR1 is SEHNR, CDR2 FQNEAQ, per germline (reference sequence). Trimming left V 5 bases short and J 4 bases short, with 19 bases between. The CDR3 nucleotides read TGTGCCAGCAGCCCGATTACCCAGCCCCGAGCAGATACGCAGTATTTT. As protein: CASSPITQPRADTQYF.

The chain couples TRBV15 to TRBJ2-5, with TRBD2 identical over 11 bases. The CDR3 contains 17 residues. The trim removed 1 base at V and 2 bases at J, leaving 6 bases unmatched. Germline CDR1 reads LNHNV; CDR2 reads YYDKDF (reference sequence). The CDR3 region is CATSRVWGLAAQETQYF. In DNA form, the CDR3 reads TGTGCCACCAGCAGAGTCTGGGGACTAGCGGCTCAAGAGACCCAGTACTTC.

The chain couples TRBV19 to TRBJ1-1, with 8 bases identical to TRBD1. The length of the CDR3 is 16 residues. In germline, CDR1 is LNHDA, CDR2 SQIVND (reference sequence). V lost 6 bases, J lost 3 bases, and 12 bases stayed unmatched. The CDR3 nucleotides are TGTGCCAGTAGAAAGGGACTCCAGGACAGGGACACTGAAGCTTTCTTT. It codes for CASRKGLQDRDTEAFF. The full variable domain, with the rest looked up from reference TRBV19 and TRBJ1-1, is DGGITQSPKYLFRKEGQNVTLSCEQNLNHDAMYWYRQDPGQGLRLIYYSQIVNDFQKGDIAEGYSVSREKKESFPLTVTSAQKNPTAFYLCASRKGLQDRDTEAFFGQGTRLTVV.

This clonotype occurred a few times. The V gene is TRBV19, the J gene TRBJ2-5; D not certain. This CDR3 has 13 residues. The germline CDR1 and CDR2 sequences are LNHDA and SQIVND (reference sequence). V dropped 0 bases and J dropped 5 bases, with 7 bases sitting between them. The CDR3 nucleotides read TGTGCCAGTAGTATAGAAGACGGGGAGACCCAGTACTTC. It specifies CASSIEDGETQYF.

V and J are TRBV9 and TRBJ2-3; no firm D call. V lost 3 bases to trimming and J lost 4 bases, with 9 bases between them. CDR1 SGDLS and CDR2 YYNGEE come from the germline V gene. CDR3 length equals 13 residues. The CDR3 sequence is CASSGGGADTQYF. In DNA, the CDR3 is TGTGCCAGCAGCGGGGGTGGCGCAGATACGCAGTATTTT.

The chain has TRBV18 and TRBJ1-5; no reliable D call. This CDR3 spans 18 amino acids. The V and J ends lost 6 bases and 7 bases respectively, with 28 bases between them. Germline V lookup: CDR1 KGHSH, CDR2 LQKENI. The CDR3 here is CASSPSMARGHNGQPQHF. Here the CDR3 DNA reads TGTGCCAGCTCTCCCTCGATGGCCCGTGGGCACAATGGCCAGCCCCAGCATTTT.